This passage covers 21 T cell receptor beta chains from one sample sequenced in a study of CD8 T cells in ankylosing spondylitis. Each CDR3 protein is one row after TCRdb ran MiXCR on the 5' RACE reads. The sample records around 25,000 distinct CDR3 sequences, under 15% being singletons. The specimen was blood. The receptors shown here come from a male donor with ankylosing spondylitis or in good health (not recorded which).

This clonotype was counted a few times. The V call is TRBV5-1, the J call TRBJ2-7; 10 nucleotides line up with TRBD2. The germline gives CDR1 SGHRS, CDR2 YFSETQ. Trimming at V came to 0 bases and at J to 7 bases, leaving 4 bases not matched to a gene. This CDR3 has 14 residues. DNA for the CDR3: TGCGCCAGCAGCTTGGGGCTAGCGGGAGATGAGCAGTACTTC. Translating it yields CASSLGLAGDEQYF.

This clonotype appeared many times. The CDR3 DNA sequence: TGTGCCACCAGTAGGGACTCCATCTACCGGGAGCTGTTTTTT. It specifies CATSRDSIYRELFF. This sequence joins TRBV24-1 and TRBJ2-2; D is perhaps TRBD2 (6 bases). Germline CDR1 and CDR2: KGHDR and SFDVKD. The CDR3 is 14 amino acids. Trimming removed 6 bases at V and 9 bases at J, with 16 bases between.

The chain is built from TRBV7-2 and TRBJ2-1; D may correspond to TRBD1 or TRBD2 (6 bases each). V lost 3 bases and J 2 bases, leaving 11 bases between the germline ends. The CDR3 runs to 15 residues. CDR1 is SGHTA, CDR2 FQGNSA, per germline. Here the CDR3 reads CASSFGGPPYNEQFF. The CDR3 bases are TGTGCCAGCAGCTTCGGGGGCCCTCCCTACAATGAGCAGTTCTTC.

The rearrangement links TRBV4-3 to TRBJ2-7; the D gene is possibly TRBD1 (6 bases). The germline V gene has CDR1 LGHNA and CDR2 YSLEER. This CDR3 has 15 amino acids. V was clipped by 5 bases and J by 7 bases, with 21 bases between them. The CDR3 protein is CASSARRRSGDEQYF. The CDR3 DNA follows: TGCGCCAGCAGCGCAAGACGGCGATCAGGGGATGAGCAGTACTTC.

Many counts were recorded for this clonotype. V usage is TRBV14 and J usage is TRBJ2-2; 11 bases are a match to TRBD1. CDR3 length: 15 residues. Unmatched junction bases numbered 4, after V lost 4 bases and J lost 6 bases. Germline V lookup: CDR1 SGHDN, CDR2 FVKESK. The CDR3 sequence: CASSPGQGESGELFF. As DNA, the CDR3 is TGTGCCAGCAGCCCGGGACAGGGGGAGTCCGGGGAGCTGTTTTTT. Supplemented by reference TRBV14 and TRBJ2-2, the full variable domain reads EAGVTQFPSHSVIEKGQTVTLRCDPISGHDNLYWYRRVMGKEIKFLLHFVKESKQDESGMPNNRFLAERTGGTYSTLKVQPAELEDSGVYFCASSPGQGESGELFFGEGSRLTVL.

This clonotype was seen ten or more times. V is TRBV5-1 and J is TRBJ2-3; the D is unclear. V was clipped by 3 bases and J by 5 bases, with 4 bases between them. Germline V gene data show CDR1 as SGHRS and CDR2 as YFSETQ. CDR3 length equals 11 residues. The CDR3 region has the DNA TGCGCCAGCAGCTCAGGAGATACGCAGTATTTT. Translating it yields CASSSGDTQYF.

This rearrangement joins TRBV20-1 to TRBJ2-1; TRBD2 aligns across 12 bases. CDR1 and CDR2 from the germline V gene are DFQATT and SNEGSKA (reference sequence). The CDR3 spans 14 residues. V shed 3 bases, J shed 7 bases, and the junction held 4 bases outside the gene matches. The CDR3 nucleotides are TGCAGTGCTAGCTCTAGCGGGGGGGCGAATGAGCAGTTCTTC. Translation gives CSASSSGGANEQFF.

This clonotype was detected ten times or more. This rearrangement joins TRBV9 to TRBJ2-1, with D possibly TRBD1 on 6 matching bases. The V end was cut by 4 bases, the J end by 6 bases, with 11 bases between. There are 13 residues in the CDR3. The germline V gene has CDR1 SGDLS and CDR2 YYNGEE. The CDR3 spells CASSFRDTNEQFF. DNA for the CDR3: TGTGCCAGCAGCTTCCGGGACACCAATGAGCAGTTCTTC.

This clonotype was observed at least ten times. The V gene is TRBV10-3, the J gene TRBJ1-1; D uncertain. This CDR3 is 16 amino acids long. Germline loops: CDR1 ENHRY, CDR2 SYGVKD. Trimming took 5 bases from V and 0 from J, leaving 16 bases between them. The CDR3 region is CAISKNTGEMNTEAFF. The DNA for the CDR3 is TGTGCCATCAGTAAGAACACGGGAGAGATGAACACTGAAGCTTTCTTT.

This clonotype appeared a few times. The chain carries TRBV5-1 and TRBJ2-1, with D unresolved. This CDR3 region has 14 residues. CDR1 and CDR2 from the germline V gene are SGHRS and YFSETQ. Trimming removed 0 bases from V and 10 bases from J, with 14 bases in between. CDR3 sequence: CASSLGLGLGEQFF. The CDR3 DNA is TGCGCCAGCAGCTTGGGTCTCGGCCTCGGGGAGCAGTTCTTC.

Comment on this clonotype: A read error may be the cause here, since a much bigger clone is one base away. This chain joins TRBV6-6 and TRBJ2-3, with TRBD2 matching over 12 bases. With V trimmed by 6 bases and J by 2 bases, 3 bases remained unmatched. The CDR3 is made up of 15 amino acids. Germline CDR1 reads MNHNY; CDR2 reads SVGAGI (reference sequence). CDR3 residues: CASSRTSGDTDTQYF. Written as DNA, the CDR3 is TGTGCCAGCAGCCGGACTAGCGGGGACACAGATACGCAGTATTTT.

V is TRBV28 and J is TRBJ2-1, with 8 bases that match TRBD1. CDR3 length: 15 amino acids. J lost 5 bases, V lost 2 bases, and 5 bases had no gene match. Germline lookup yields CDR1 MDHEN and CDR2 SYDVKM. In nucleotides, the CDR3 is TGTGCCAGCAGTTTAGGGCCAGGGGGCAACAATGAGCAGTTCTTC. This translates into CASSLGPGGNNEQFF.

In this sample, this clonotype turned up many times. This sequence joins TRBV25-1 and TRBJ2-3; TRBD1 or TRBD2 may be the D gene (5 bases each). From germline, CDR1 is MGHDK and CDR2 SYGVNS. V gave up 2 bases and J gave up 0 bases, with 9 bases separating them. This CDR3 is built from 15 residues. In nucleotides, the CDR3 is TGTGCCAGCAGTGAAGGGGACCGAAGCACAGATACGCAGTATTTT. As protein: CASSEGDRSTDTQYF.

This clonotype was detected only a few times. The chain joins TRBV14 to TRBJ1-1; TRBD1 is a possible D gene (5 bases). The V end lost 4 bases, the J end lost 1 base, and 10 bases lay between the germline ends. The CDR3 has 14 residues. From germline, CDR1 is SGHDN and CDR2 FVKESK. The CDR3 DNA follows: TGTGCCAGCAGCCCGGGACCGAGGAACACTGAAGCTTTCTTT. This sequence encodes CASSPGPRNTEAFF.

J is TRBJ2-2 and V is TRBV2; 9 bases are a match to TRBD2. Germline trimming cut 5 bases from V and 8 bases from J; bases unmatched to any gene: 9. The CDR3 has 15 residues. Germline-derived CDR1 and CDR2 are SNHLY and FYNNEI. As DNA, the CDR3 is TGTGCCAGCAGTTCGCGTGCGGGGGGGCCTGGGGAGCTGTTTTTT. Protein product: CASSSRAGGPGELFF. Variable domain in full (rest from reference TRBV2 and TRBJ2-2): EPEVTQTPSHQVTQMGQEVILRCVPISNHLYFYWYRQILGQKVEFLVSFYNNEISEKSEIFDDQFSVERPDGSNFTLKIRSTKLEDSAMYFCASSSRAGGPGELFFGEGSRLTVL.

This clonotype was counted at least ten times. V usage is TRBV20-1 and J usage is TRBJ1-5; D might be TRBD1 (5 bases). This CDR3 is 12 amino acids long. Germline CDR1 is DFQATT and CDR2 is SNEGSKA (reference sequence). Trimming left V 5 bases short and J 6 bases short, with 11 bases between. CDR3 DNA sequence: TGCAGTGCTTTCAGGGTCGCTCAGCCCCAGCATTTT. It specifies CSAFRVAQPQHF.

A few counts support this clonotype. This chain connects TRBV20-1 to TRBJ2-3, with D tentatively TRBD2 (6 bases). CDR3 length: 14 amino acids. The V end was cut by 5 bases, the J end by 3 bases, with 15 bases between. Germline V CDR1 and CDR2: DFQATT, SNEGSKA (reference sequence). The CDR3 is CSAGPRLGTDTQYF. The DNA of the CDR3 is TGCAGTGCTGGACCCCGACTAGGAACAGATACGCAGTATTTT.

This clonotype was detected ten times or more. The chain links TRBV6-2 or TRBV6-3 to TRBJ2-1; D unclear. The CDR3 is made up of 12 amino acids. Trimming left V 3 bases short and J 8 bases short, with 8 bases between. Germline CDR1 MNHEY, CDR2 SVGEGT. This chain's CDR3 is CASSYWLDEQFF. In DNA, the CDR3 is TGTGCCAGCAGTTATTGGTTAGATGAGCAGTTCTTC.

The chain couples TRBV20-1 to TRBJ2-2; D call uncertain. There are 13 residues in the CDR3. The V gene's germline CDR1 is DFQATT and CDR2 SNEGSKA (reference sequence). The V end lost 6 bases, the J end lost 5 bases, and 13 bases lay between the germline ends. For the CDR3, the DNA is TGCAGTGCAGATCAGTTAGCAACCGGGGAGCTGTTTTTT. It specifies CSADQLATGELFF.

This clonotype was found a few times. The V and J genes are TRBV5-6 and TRBJ1-1, with 7 bases that match TRBD1. With 4 bases clipped from V and 2 bases from J, the junction kept 2 bases outside the gene matches. CDR1 is SGHDT, CDR2 YYEEEE, per germline. The CDR3 is 13 residues long. The CDR3 loop reads CASSRQGNTEAFF. Written as DNA, the CDR3 is TGTGCCAGCAGCCGACAGGGAAACACTGAAGCTTTCTTT.

Ten or more counts support this clonotype. The chain joins TRBV6-2 or TRBV6-3 to TRBJ2-3; D not resolved. The germline V gene has CDR1 MNHEY and CDR2 SVGEGT. The CDR3 is 11 amino acids. The V end was cut by 7 bases, the J end by 2 bases, with 4 bases between. CDR3 bases: TGTGCCAGCACTTCCACAGATACGCAGTATTTT. Translating it yields CASTSTDTQYF.